The present TCR beta chain was sequenced within a study of blood T cell repertoires in COVID-19. On the study more broadly: The study drew acute and convalescent COVID-19 samples from the United States, Italy and Spain. T cells, B-cell-depleted T cells, or PBMCs provided the cDNA or gDNA that served as material.

With V trimmed by 7 bases and J by 7 bases, 7 bases remained unmatched. There are 13 residues in the CDR3. Per germline, CDR1 SQVTM and CDR2 ANQGSEA. Under the authors' procedure: From reference gene primer amplification, estimates of nucleated cell counts were derived. The table came from immunoSEQ multiplex PCR; TCRdb's copy has only in-frame clones and leaves some out. V, J and clone size are taken as reported in that table, and D and trimming were inferred from the DNA itself. There are roughly 29,000 clones in the sample; around 90% occur only once, and less than 9.5% lies in the top ten. The clonotype comes from a human donor in a cohort sampled during active COVID-19. The rearrangement joins TRBV29-1 to TRBJ2-2, with 9 bases identical to TRBD1. Material for sequencing was peripheral blood. The CDR3 coding sequence is TGCAGCGCAGGACAGGGACAGGGCGGGGAGCTGTTTTTT. This gives the protein CSAGQGQGGELFF.